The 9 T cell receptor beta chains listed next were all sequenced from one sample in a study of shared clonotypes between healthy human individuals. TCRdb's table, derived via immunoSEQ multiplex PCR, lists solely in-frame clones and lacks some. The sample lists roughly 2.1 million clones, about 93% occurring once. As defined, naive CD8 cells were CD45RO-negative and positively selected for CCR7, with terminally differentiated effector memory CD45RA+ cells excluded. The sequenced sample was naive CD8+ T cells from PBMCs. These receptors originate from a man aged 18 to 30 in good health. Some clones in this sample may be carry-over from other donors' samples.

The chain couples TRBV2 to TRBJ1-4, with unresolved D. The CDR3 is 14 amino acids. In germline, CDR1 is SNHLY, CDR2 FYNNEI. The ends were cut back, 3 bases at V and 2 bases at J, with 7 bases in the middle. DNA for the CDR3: TGTGCCAGCAGTGACGGTTTCACTAATGAAAAACTGTTTTTT. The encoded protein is CASSDGFTNEKLFF.

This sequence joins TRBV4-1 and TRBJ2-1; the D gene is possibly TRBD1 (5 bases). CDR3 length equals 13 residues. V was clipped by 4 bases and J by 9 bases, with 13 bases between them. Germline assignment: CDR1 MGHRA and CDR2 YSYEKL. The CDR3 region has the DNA TGCGCCAGCAGCCCGAGCAGGGTAAGTGAGCAGTTCTTC. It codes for CASSPSRVSEQFF.

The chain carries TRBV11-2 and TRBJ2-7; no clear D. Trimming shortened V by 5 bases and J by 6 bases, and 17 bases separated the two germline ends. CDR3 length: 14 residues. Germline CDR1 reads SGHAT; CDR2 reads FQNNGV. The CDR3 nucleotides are TGTGCCAGCAGCCCGACCCCGGGCGATCGCGAGCAGTACTTC. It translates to CASSPTPGDREQYF.

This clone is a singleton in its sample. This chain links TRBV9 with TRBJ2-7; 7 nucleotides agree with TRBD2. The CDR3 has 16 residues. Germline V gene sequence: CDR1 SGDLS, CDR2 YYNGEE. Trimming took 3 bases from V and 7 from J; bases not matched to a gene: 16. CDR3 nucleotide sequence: TGTGCCAGCAGCGCAGCGGCTAGCGGTTCCCCTGGGGAGCAGTACTTC. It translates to CASSAAASGSPGEQYF.

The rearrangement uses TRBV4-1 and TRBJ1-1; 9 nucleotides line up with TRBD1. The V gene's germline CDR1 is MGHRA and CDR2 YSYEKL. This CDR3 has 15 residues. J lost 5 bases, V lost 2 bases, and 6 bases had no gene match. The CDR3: CASSQPRQGETEAFF. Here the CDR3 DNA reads TGCGCCAGCAGCCAACCTCGACAGGGGGAGACTGAAGCTTTCTTT.

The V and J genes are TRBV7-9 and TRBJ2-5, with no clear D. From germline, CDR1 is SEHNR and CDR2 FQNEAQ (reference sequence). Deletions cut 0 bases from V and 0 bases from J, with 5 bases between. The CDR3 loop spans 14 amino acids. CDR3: CASSLAGYQETQYF. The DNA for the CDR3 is TGTGCCAGCAGCTTAGCGGGCTACCAAGAGACCCAGTACTTC.

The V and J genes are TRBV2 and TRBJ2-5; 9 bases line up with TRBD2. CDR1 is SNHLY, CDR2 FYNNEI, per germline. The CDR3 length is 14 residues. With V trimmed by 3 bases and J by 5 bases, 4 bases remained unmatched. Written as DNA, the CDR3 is TGTGCCAGCAGTGAGCTCGCGGGGGGGGAGACCCAGTACTTC. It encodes CASSELAGGETQYF.

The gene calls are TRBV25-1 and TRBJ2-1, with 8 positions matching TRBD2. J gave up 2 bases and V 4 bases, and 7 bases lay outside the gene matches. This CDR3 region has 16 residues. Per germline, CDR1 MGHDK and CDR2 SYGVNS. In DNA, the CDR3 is TGTGCCAGCAGTGCCCCGGGACTAGAGCCCTACAATGAGCAGTTCTTC. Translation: CASSAPGLEPYNEQFF.

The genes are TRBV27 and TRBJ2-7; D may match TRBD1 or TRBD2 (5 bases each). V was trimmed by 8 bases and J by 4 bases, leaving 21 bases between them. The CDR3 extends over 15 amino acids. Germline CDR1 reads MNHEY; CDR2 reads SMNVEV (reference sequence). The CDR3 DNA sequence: TGTGCCAGCTCATACCGGGGCCCAAACCTTTACGAGCAGTACTTC. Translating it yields CASSYRGPNLYEQYF.